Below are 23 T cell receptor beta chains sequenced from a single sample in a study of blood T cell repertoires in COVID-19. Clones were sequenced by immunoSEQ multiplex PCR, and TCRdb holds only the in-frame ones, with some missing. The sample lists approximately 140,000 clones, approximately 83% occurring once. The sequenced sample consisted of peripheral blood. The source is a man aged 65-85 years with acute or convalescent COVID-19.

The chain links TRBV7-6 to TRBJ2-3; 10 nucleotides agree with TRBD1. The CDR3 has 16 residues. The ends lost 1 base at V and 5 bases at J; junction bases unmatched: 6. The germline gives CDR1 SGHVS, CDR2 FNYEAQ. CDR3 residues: CASSLGGTGAGDTQYF. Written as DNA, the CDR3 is TGTGCCAGCAGCTTAGGTGGGACAGGGGCCGGAGATACGCAGTATTTT.

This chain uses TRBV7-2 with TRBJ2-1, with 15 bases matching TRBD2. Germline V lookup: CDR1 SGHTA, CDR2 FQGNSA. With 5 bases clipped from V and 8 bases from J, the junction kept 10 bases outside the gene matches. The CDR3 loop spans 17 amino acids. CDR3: CASSPPGLAGGSHEQFF. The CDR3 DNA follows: TGTGCCAGCAGCCCCCCGGGACTAGCGGGAGGCTCACATGAGCAGTTCTTC.

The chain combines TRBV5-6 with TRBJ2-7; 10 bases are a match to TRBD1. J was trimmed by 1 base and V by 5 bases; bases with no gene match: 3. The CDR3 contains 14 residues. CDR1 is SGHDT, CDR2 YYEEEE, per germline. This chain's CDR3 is CASRGTGDSYEQYF. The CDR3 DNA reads TGTGCCAGCAGAGGGACAGGGGATTCCTACGAGCAGTACTTC.

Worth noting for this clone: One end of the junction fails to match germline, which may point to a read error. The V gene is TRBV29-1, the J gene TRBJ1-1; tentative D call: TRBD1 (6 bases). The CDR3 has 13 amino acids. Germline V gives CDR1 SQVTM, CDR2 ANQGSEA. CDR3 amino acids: CSVEVQGSLGGRF. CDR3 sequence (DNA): TGCAGCGTTGAAGTACAGGGCTCCCTGGGCGGAAGATTT.

CDR3 sequence reads: CASSQDLATSRTGELFF. CDR3 in DNA: TGCGCCAGCAGCCAAGATTTAGCGACTAGTCGGACCGGGGAGCTGTTTTTT. This rearrangement joins TRBV4-1 to TRBJ2-2, with a weak D call TRBD2 (6 bases). Trimming stripped 0 bases from V and 5 bases from J, with 16 bases between. From germline, CDR1 is MGHRA and CDR2 YSYEKL. CDR3 length: 17 amino acids.

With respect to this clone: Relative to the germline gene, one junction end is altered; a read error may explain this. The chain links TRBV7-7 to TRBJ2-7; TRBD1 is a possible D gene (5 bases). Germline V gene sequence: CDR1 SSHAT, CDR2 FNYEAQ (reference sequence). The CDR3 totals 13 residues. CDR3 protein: CASSRGQDYEQYF. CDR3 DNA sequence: TGTGCTAGCAGCCGTGGACAAGACTACGAGCAGTACTTC.

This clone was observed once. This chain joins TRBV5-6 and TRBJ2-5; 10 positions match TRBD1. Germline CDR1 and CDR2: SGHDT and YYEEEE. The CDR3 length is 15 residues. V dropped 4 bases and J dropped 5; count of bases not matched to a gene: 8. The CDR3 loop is CASSAGQGNRETQYF. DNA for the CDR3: TGTGCCAGCAGCGCGGGACAGGGGAATAGGGAGACCCAGTACTTC.

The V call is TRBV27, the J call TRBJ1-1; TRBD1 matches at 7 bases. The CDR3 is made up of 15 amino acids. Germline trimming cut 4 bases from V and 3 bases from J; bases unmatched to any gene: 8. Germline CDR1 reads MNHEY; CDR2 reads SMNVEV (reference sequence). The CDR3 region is CASSSQGPGYTEAFF. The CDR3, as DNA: TGTGCCAGCAGTTCACAGGGGCCTGGGTACACTGAAGCTTTCTTT.

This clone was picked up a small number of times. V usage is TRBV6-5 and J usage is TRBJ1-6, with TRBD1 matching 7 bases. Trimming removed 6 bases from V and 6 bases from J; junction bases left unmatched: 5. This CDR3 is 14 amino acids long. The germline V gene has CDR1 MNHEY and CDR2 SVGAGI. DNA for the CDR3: TGTGCCAGCAGAACGACAGGGCGTAATTCACCCCTCCACTTT. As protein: CASRTTGRNSPLHF.

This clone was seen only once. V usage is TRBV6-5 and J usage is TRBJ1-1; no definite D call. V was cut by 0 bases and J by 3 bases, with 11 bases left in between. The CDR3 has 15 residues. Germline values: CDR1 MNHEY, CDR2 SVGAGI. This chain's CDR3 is CASSYSTLPDTEAFF. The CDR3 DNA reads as TGTGCCAGCAGTTACTCGACATTGCCGGACACTGAAGCTTTCTTT.

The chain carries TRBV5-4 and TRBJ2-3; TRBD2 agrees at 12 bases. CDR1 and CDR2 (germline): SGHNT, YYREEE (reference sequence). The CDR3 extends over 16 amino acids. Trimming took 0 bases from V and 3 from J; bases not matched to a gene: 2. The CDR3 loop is CASSLGLAGGTDTQYF. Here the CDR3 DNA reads TGTGCCAGCAGCTTGGGGCTAGCGGGAGGGACAGATACGCAGTATTTT. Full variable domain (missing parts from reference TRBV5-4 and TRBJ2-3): ETGVTQSPTHLIKTRGQQVTLRCSSQSGHNTVSWYQQALGQGPQFIFQYYREEENGRGNFPPRFSGLQFPNYSSELNVNALELDDSALYLCASSLGLAGGTDTQYFGPGTRLTVL.

DNA of the CDR3: TGTGCCAGCAGGCCAACAGGGGAATATGGCTACACCTTC. Translated, it gives CASRPTGEYGYTF. The chain carries TRBV11-2 and TRBJ1-2; 7 positions agree with TRBD1. Per germline, CDR1 SGHAT and CDR2 FQNNGV. The CDR3 is 13 amino acids. After removal of 6 bases from V and 5 bases from J, the junction contained 6 bases not matched to a gene.

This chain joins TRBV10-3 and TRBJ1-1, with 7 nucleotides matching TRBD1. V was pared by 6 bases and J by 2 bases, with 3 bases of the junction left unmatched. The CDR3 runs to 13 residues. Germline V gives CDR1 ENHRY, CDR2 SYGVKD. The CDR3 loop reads CAISGDSNTEAFF. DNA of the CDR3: TGTGCCATCAGCGGGGACAGTAACACTGAAGCTTTCTTT.

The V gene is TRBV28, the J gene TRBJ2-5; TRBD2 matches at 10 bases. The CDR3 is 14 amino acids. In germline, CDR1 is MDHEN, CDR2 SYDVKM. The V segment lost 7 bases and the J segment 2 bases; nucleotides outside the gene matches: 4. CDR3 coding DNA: TGTGCCAGCACCCGGACTAGCGGACAAGAGACCCAGTACTTC. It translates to CASTRTSGQETQYF.

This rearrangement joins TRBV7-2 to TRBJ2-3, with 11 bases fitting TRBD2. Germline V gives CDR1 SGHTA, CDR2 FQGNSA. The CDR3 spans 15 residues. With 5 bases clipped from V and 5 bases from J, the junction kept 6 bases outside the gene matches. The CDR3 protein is CASSALAGGLDTQYF. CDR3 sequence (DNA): TGTGCCAGCAGCGCGCTAGCGGGGGGTTTAGATACGCAGTATTTT.

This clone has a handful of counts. The CDR3 is CTSSQSDTVTGELFF. CDR3 coding DNA: TGCACCAGCAGCCAATCGGATACAGTGACCGGGGAGCTGTTTTTT. The chain is built from TRBV1 and TRBJ2-2; TRBD1 reflects the table's D call only, with no check against the DNA. TRBV1 is noted as a pseudogene. The CDR3 covers 15 residues.

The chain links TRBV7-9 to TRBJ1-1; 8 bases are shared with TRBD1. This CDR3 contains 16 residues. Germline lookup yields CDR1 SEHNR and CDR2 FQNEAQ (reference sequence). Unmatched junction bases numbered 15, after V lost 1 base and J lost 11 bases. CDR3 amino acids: CASSLGDRGIQGQAFF. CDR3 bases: TGTGCCAGCAGCTTAGGTGACAGGGGTATACAAGGTCAGGCTTTCTTT. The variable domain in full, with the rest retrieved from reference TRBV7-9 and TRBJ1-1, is DTGVSQNPRHKITKRGQNVTFRCDPISEHNRLYWYRQTLGQGPEFLTYFQNEAQLEKSRLLSDRFSAERPKGSFSTLEIQRTEQGDSAMYLCASSLGDRGIQGQAFFGQGTRLTVV.

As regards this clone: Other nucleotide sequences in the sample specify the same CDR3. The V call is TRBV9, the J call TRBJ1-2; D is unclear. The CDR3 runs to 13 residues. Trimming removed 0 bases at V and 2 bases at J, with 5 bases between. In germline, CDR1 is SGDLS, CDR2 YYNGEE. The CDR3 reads CASSVAGNYGYTF. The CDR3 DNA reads TGTGCCAGCAGCGTAGCCGGGAACTATGGCTACACCTTC.

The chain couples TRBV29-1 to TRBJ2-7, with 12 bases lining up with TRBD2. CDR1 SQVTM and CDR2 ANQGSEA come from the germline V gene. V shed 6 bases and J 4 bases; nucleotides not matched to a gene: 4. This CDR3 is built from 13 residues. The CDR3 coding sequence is TGCAGCGTGGGGACTAGCGGGCCTTACGAGCAGTACTTC. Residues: CSVGTSGPYEQYF.

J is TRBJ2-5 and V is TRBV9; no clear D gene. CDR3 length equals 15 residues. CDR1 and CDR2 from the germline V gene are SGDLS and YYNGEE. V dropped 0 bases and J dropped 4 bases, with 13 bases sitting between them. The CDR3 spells CASSVAGQFGETQYF. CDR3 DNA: TGTGCCAGCAGCGTAGCCGGTCAATTCGGAGAGACCCAGTACTTC.

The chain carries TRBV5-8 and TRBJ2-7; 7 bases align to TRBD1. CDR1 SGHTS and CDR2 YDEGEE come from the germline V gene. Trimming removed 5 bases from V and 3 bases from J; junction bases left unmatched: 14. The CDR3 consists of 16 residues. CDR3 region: CASRRLQGERGYEQYF. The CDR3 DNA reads TGTGCCAGCAGGCGGCTTCAGGGGGAAAGAGGCTACGAGCAGTACTTC.

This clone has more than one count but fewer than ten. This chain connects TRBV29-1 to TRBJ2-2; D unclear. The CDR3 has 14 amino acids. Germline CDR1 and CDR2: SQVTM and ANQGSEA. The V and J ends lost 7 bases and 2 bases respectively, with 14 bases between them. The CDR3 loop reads CSARALTNTGELFF. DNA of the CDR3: TGCAGCGCCAGAGCGCTAACTAACACCGGGGAGCTGTTTTTT.

The CDR3 is CASSSNRAGPTGELFF. CDR3 nucleotides: TGTGCCAGCAGCTCCAACCGAGCGGGACCCACCGGGGAGCTGTTTTTT. The rearrangement uses TRBV11-1 and TRBJ2-2, with TRBD2 identical over 7 bases. V shed 4 bases and J 4 bases; nucleotides not matched to a gene: 9. CDR1 SGHAT and CDR2 FQDESV come from the germline V gene (reference sequence). CDR3 length: 16 amino acids.